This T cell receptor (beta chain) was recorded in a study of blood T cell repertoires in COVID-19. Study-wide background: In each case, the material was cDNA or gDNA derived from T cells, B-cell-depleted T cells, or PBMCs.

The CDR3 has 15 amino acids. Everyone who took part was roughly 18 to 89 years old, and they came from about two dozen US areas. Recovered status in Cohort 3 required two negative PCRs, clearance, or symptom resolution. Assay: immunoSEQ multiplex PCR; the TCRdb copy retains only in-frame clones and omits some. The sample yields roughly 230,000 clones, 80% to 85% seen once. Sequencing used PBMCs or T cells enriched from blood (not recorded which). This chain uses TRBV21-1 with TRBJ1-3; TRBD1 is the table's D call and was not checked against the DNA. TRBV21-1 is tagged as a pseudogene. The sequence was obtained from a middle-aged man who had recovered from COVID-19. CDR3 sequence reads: CASSKDRPSGNTIYF. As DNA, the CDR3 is TGTGCCAGCAGCAAAGACAGGCCCTCTGGAAACACCATATATTTT.